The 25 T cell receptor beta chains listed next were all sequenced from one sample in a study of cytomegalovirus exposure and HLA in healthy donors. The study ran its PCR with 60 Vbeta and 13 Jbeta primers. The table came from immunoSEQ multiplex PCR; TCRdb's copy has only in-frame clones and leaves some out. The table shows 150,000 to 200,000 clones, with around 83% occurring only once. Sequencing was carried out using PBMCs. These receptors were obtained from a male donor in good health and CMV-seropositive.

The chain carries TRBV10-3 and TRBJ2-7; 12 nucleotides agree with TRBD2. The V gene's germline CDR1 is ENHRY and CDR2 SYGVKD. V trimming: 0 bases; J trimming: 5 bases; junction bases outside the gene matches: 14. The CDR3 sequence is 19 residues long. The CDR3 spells CAISESTMASGRAVNEQYF. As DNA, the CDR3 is TGTGCCATCAGTGAGTCGACAATGGCTAGCGGGAGGGCCGTCAACGAGCAGTACTTC.

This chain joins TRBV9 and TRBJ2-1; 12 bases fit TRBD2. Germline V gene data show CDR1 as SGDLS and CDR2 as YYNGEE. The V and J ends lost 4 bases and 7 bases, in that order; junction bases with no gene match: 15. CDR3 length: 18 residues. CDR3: CASSTTLAGGPEGNEQFF. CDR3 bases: TGTGCCAGCAGCACCACCCTAGCGGGAGGGCCAGAGGGGAATGAGCAGTTCTTC.

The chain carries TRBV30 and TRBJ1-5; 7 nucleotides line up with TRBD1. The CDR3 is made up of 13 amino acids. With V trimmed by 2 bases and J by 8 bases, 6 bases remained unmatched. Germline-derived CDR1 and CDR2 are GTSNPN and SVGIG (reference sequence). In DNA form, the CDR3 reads TGTGCCTGGAGTAACAGGGGATTTAAGCCCCAGCATTTT. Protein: CAWSNRGFKPQHF.

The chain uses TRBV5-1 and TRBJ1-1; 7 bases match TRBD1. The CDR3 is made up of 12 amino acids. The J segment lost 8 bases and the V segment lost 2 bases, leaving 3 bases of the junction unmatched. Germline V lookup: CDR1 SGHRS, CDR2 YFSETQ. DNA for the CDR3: TGCGCCAGCAGCTTACCGGGACAGGAAGCTTTCTTT. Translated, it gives CASSLPGQEAFF.

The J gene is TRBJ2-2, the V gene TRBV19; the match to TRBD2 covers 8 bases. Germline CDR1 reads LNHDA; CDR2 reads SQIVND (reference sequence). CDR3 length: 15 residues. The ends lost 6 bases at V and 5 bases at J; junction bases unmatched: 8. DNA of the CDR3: TGTGCCAGTAGCTTAGCGGGGTCGCTAACCGGGGAGCTGTTTTTT. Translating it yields CASSLAGSLTGELFF.

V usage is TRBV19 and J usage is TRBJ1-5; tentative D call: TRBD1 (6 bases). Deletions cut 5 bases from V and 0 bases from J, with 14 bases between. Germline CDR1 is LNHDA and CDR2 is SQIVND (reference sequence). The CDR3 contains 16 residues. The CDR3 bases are TGTGCCAGTAGTCCTCAGGGGCGGAATAGCAATCAGCCCCAGCATTTT. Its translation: CASSPQGRNSNQPQHF. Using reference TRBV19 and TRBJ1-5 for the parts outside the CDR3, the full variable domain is DGGITQSPKYLFRKEGQNVTLSCEQNLNHDAMYWYRQDPGQGLRLIYYSQIVNDFQKGDIAEGYSVSREKKESFPLTVTSAQKNPTAFYLCASSPQGRNSNQPQHFGDGTRLSIL.

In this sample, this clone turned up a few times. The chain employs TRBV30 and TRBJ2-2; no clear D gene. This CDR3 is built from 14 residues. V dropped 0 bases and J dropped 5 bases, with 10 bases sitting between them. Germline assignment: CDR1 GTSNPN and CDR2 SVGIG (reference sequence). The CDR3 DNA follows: TGTGCCTGGAGTGTACTCGCTGCGACCGGGGAGCTGTTTTTT. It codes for CAWSVLAATGELFF.

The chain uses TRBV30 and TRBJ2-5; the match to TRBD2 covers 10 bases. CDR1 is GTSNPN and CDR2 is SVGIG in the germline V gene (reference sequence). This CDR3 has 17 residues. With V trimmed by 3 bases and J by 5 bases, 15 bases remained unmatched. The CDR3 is CAWRRSWTSGGGETQYF. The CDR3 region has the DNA TGTGCCTGGAGACGCTCGTGGACTAGCGGAGGGGGGGAGACCCAGTACTTC.

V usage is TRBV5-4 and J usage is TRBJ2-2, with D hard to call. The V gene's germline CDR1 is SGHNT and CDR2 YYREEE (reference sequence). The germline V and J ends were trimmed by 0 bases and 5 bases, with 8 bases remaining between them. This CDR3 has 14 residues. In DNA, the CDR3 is TGTGCCAGCAGCTTGGAAGCAGCGACCGGGGAGCTGTTTTTT. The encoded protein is CASSLEAATGELFF.

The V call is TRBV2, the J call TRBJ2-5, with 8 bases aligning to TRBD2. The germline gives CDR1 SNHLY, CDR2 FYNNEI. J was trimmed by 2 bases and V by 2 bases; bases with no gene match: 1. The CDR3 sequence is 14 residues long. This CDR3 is CASSEKRGQETQYF. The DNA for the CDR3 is TGTGCCAGCAGTGAAAAGCGGGGGCAAGAGACCCAGTACTTC.

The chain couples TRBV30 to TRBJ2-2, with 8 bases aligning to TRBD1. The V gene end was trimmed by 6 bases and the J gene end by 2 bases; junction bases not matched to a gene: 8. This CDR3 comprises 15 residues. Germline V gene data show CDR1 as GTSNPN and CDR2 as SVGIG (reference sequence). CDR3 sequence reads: CACQGAIRNTGELFF. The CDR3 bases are TGTGCCTGCCAGGGGGCGATAAGAAACACCGGGGAGCTGTTTTTT.

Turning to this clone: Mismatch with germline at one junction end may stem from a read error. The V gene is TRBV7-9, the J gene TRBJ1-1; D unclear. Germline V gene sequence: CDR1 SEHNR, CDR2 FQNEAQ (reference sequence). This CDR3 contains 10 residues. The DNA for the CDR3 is TGTTCCAGCAGCCCCCTTGAAGCTTTCTTT. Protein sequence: CSSSPLEAFF.

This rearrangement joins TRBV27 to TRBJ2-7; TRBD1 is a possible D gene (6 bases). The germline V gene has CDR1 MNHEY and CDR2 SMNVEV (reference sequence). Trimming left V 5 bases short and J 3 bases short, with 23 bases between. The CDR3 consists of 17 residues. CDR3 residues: CASSPPPLQGINYEQYF. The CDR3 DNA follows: TGTGCCAGCAGTCCGCCCCCCCTACAGGGAATTAACTACGAGCAGTACTTC.

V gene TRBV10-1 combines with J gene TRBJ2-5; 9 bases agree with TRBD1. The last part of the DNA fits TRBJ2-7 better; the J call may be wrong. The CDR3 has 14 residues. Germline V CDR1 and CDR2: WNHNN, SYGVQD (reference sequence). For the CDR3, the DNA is TGCGCCAGCAGGGGACAGGGAGGGTCCTACGAGCAGTACTTC. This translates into CASRGQGGSYEQYF.

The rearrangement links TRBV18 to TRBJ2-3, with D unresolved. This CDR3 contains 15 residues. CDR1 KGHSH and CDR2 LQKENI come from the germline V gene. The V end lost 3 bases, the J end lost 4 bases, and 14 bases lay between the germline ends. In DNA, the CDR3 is TGTGCCAGCTCACCCGAGTCATTTCGTGCAGATACGCAGTATTTT. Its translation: CASSPESFRADTQYF.

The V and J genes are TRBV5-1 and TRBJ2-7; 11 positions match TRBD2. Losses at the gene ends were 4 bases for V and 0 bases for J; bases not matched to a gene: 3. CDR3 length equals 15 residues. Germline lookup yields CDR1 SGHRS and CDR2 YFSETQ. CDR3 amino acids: CASSVTSGTSYEQYF. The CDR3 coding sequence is TGCGCCAGCAGCGTGACTAGCGGGACCTCCTACGAGCAGTACTTC.

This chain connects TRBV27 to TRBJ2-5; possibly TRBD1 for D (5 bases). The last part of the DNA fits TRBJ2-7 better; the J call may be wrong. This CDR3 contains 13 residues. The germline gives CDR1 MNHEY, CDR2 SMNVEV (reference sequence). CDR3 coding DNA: TGTGCCAGCAGTTTATCGACAGCGAACGAGCAGTACTTC. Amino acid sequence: CASSLSTANEQYF.

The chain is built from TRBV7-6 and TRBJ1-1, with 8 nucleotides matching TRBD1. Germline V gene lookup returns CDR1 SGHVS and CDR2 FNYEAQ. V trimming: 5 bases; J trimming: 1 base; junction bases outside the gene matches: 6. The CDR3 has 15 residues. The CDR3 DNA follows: TGTGCCAGCAGCCGATGGACAGGGACGAACACTGAAGCTTTCTTT. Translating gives CASSRWTGTNTEAFF.

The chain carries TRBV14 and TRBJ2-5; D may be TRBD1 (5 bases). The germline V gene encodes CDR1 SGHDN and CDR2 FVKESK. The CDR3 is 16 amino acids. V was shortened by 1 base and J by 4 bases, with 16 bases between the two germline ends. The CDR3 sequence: CASSQVGQVKGETQYF. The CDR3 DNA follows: TGTGCCAGCAGCCAAGTGGGGCAGGTCAAGGGAGAGACCCAGTACTTC.

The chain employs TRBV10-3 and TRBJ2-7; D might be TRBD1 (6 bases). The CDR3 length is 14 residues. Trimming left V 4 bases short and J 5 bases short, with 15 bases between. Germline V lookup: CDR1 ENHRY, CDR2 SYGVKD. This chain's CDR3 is CAISGLTGAHEQYF. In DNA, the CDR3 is TGTGCCATCAGTGGGTTGACAGGAGCCCACGAGCAGTACTTC.

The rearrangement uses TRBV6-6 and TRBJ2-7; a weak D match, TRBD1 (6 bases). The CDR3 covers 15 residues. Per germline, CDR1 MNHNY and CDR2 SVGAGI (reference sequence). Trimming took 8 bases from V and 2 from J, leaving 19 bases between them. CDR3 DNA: TGTGCCAGCCGGGTAGGGGCAGGGGACACCTACGAGCAGTACTTC. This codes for CASRVGAGDTYEQYF.

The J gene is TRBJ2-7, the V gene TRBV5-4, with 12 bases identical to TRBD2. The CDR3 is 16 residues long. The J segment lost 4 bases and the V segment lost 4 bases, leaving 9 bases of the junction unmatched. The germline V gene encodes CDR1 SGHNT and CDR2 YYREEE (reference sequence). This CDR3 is CASSPGGTSGLYEQYF. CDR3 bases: TGTGCCAGCAGCCCCGGGGGGACTAGCGGGTTGTACGAGCAGTACTTC. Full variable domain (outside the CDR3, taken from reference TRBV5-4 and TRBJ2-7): ETGVTQSPTHLIKTRGQQVTLRCSSQSGHNTVSWYQQALGQGPQFIFQYYREEENGRGNFPPRFSGLQFPNYSSELNVNALELDDSALYLCASSPGGTSGLYEQYFGPGTRLTVT.

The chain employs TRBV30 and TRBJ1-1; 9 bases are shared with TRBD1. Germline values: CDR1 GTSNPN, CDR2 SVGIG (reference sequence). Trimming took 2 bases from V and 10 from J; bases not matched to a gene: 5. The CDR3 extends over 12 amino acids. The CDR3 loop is CAWSNPGQGAFF. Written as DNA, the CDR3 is TGTGCCTGGAGTAATCCGGGACAGGGAGCTTTCTTT.

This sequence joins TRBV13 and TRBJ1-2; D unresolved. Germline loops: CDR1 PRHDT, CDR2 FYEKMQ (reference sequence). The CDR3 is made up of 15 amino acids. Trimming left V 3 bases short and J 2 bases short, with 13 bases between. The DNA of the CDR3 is TGTGCCAGCAGCTTCCGATCCGCGGGAAACTATGGCTACACCTTC. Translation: CASSFRSAGNYGYTF.

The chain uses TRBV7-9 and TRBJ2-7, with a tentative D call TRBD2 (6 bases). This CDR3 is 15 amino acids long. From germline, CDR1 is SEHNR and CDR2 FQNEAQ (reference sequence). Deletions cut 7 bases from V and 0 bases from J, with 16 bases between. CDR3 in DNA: TGTGCCAGCACCTGGGGGGACCCGGGCTCCTACGAGCAGTACTTC. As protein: CASTWGDPGSYEQYF. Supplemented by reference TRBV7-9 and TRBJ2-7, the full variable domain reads DTGVSQNPRHKITKRGQNVTFRCDPISEHNRLYWYRQTLGQGPEFLTYFQNEAQLEKSRLLSDRFSAERPKGSFSTLEIQRTEQGDSAMYLCASTWGDPGSYEQYFGPGTRLTVT.